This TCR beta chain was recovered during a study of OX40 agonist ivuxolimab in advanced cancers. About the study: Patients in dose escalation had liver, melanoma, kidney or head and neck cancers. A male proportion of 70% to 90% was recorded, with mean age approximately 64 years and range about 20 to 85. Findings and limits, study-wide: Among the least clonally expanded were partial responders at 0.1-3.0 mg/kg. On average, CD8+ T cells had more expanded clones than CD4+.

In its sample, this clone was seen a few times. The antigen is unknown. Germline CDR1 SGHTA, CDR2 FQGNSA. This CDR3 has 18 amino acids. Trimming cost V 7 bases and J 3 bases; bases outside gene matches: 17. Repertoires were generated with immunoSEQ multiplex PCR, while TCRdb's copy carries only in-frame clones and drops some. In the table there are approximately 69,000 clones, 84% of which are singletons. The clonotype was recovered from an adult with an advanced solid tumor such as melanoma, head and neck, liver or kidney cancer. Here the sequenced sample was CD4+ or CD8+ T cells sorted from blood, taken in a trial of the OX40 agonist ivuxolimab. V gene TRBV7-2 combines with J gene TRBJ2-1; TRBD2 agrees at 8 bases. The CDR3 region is CASTKKGRGTRDYNEQFF. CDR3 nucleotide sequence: TGTGCCAGCACCAAAAAAGGTCGAGGGACTAGGGACTACAATGAGCAGTTCTTC.